Following are 10 T cell receptor beta chains from one sample sequenced in a study of cytomegalovirus exposure and HLA in healthy donors. Use of 60 Vbeta and 13 Jbeta primers characterized the PCR. Libraries were prepared by immunoSEQ multiplex PCR; TCRdb keeps only in-frame clonotypes and omits some of them. The table has 85,000 to 100,000 clones, roughly 69% seen once. The sequenced material came from PBMCs. The receptors shown here come from a woman aged 25 to 45 in good health and CMV-seronegative.

The chain has TRBV6-5 and TRBJ1-1; D is possibly TRBD1 (5 bases). Looked up from germline, CDR1 is MNHEY and CDR2 is SVGAGI. The CDR3 is made up of 14 amino acids. Trimming removed 0 bases from V and 1 base from J, with 6 bases in between. The CDR3: CASSYSTGNTEAFF. CDR3 sequence (DNA): TGTGCCAGCAGTTACTCCACAGGGAACACTGAAGCTTTCTTT.

V is TRBV10-3 and J is TRBJ1-2; the match to TRBD1 covers 7 bases. The junction had 5 bases not matched to a gene; V was cut back by 3 bases and J by 4 bases. Germline CDR1 is ENHRY and CDR2 is SYGVKD. The CDR3 is made up of 14 amino acids. The CDR3 here is CAISDDRVFYGYTF. The CDR3 nucleotides read TGTGCCATCAGTGACGACAGGGTCTTCTATGGCTACACCTTC.

The chain has TRBV5-1 and TRBJ2-1; D is unresolved. CDR3 length equals 16 residues. The germline CDR1 and CDR2 sequences are SGHRS and YFSETQ. Between the trimmed V and J ends, which lost 1 base and 0 bases, there was a span of 11 bases. The CDR3 DNA reads TGCGCCAGCAGCTTGTTTCAGAGGAGCTCCTACAATGAGCAGTTCTTC. Amino acids: CASSLFQRSSYNEQFF.

This chain connects TRBV28 to TRBJ2-6; D not certain. CDR1 MDHEN and CDR2 SYDVKM come from the germline V gene. The CDR3 has 15 residues. V lost 5 bases and J lost 4, with 12 bases in between. CDR3 nucleotide sequence: TGTGCCAGCAGTCAACGACTGTCGGGGGCCAACGTCCTGACTTTC. It yields the protein CASSQRLSGANVLTF.

This sequence joins TRBV27 and TRBJ2-7, with a possible D match to TRBD2 (7 bases). The CDR3 has 15 amino acids. V lost 2 bases, J lost 3 bases, and 14 bases lay in between. Germline V gives CDR1 MNHEY, CDR2 SMNVEV (reference sequence). CDR3 amino acids: CASSLNRGAHYEQYF. In DNA form, the CDR3 reads TGTGCCAGCAGTTTAAATCGGGGGGCTCACTACGAGCAGTACTTC.

This chain connects TRBV10-1 to TRBJ1-1; 7 nucleotides agree with TRBD1. The V gene end was trimmed by 3 bases and the J gene end by 1 base; junction bases not matched to a gene: 2. CDR1 is WNHNN, CDR2 SYGVQD, per germline (reference sequence). CDR3 length: 14 amino acids. In DNA form, the CDR3 reads TGCGCCAGCAGTGAAGGGACAGCGAACACTGAAGCTTTCTTT. This codes for CASSEGTANTEAFF.

V usage is TRBV11-2 and J usage is TRBJ2-7, with no clear D. Per germline, CDR1 SGHAT and CDR2 FQNNGV. CDR3 size: 12 residues. The ends were cut back, 3 bases at V and 1 base at J, with 4 bases in the middle. This CDR3 is CASSFPSYEQYF. In nucleotides, the CDR3 is TGTGCCAGCAGCTTCCCGTCCTACGAGCAGTACTTC.

J is TRBJ1-1 and V is TRBV27; D not certain. V was shortened by 1 base and J by 2 bases, with 5 bases between the two germline ends. The germline V gene encodes CDR1 MNHEY and CDR2 SMNVEV (reference sequence). This CDR3 has 13 amino acids. CDR3 nucleotides: TGTGCCAGCAGTTTATATGTAAACACTGAAGCTTTCTTT. This encodes CASSLYVNTEAFF.

The genes are TRBV7-3 and TRBJ2-3; 9 positions agree with TRBD1. With 3 bases clipped from V and 0 bases from J, the junction kept 4 bases outside the gene matches. The CDR3 extends over 16 amino acids. Germline V gene lookup returns CDR1 SGHTA and CDR2 FQGTGA. The CDR3 DNA reads TGTGCCAGCAGCTTTTGGGACAGGGCTAGCACAGATACGCAGTATTTT. Amino acids: CASSFWDRASTDTQYF. Drawing the rest from reference TRBV7-3 and TRBJ2-3, the complete variable domain is GAGVSQTPSNKVTEKGKYVELRCDPISGHTALYWYRQSLGQGPEFLIYFQGTGAADDSGLPNDRFFAVRPEGSVSTLKIQRTERGDSAVYLCASSFWDRASTDTQYFGPGTRLTVL.

This clone occurred a few times. This chain connects TRBV19 to TRBJ2-3; perhaps TRBD2 as D (6 bases). The V gene's germline CDR1 is LNHDA and CDR2 SQIVND (reference sequence). The CDR3 is 12 amino acids. The V end was cut by 6 bases, the J end by 6 bases, with 10 bases between. The CDR3 loop reads CASRRGGDTQYF. As DNA, the CDR3 is TGTGCCAGTAGGCGGGGCGGGGATACGCAGTATTTT.